The 9 T cell receptor beta chains in this list originate from one sample, sequenced in a study of spatial heterogeneity in lung cancer. Specified time point: sample taken at primary tumor resection. Sequencing covered unsorted whole RNA taken from tumor, nontumor lung or frozen PBMC. One entry per CDR3 protein results from TCRdb running MiXCR on the 5' RACE reads. The sample has 900 to 1,200 distinct CDR3 sequences, approximately 7% seen once; the top ten hold around an eighth. Sequencing used normal lung tissue next to the tumor, obtained at surgery. These receptors all stem from a male donor with early-stage non-small cell lung cancer.

Remarks on this clonotype: Within a library made for alpha chains, this beta chain is off target, and its count is uninformative. The genes are TRBV12-3 or TRBV12-4 and TRBJ2-5; D is unresolved. Trimming stripped 7 bases from V and 4 bases from J, with 10 bases between. The CDR3 runs to 12 residues. The CDR3 sequence is CASTPGIETQYF. The CDR3 bases are TGTGCCAGCACCCCTGGAATAGAGACCCAGTACTTC.

By its share, this clonotype is large (0.1 to 1%). Since the library was made to target alpha chains, this beta chain is a stray read and its abundance is not meaningful. The rearrangement joins TRBV2 to TRBJ2-2; TRBD1 matches 7 bases. The V gene's germline CDR1 is SNHLY and CDR2 FYNNEI. This CDR3 is 15 amino acids long. The junction had 6 bases not matched to a gene; V was cut back by 8 bases and J by 0 bases. The CDR3 loop is CASSGTAANTGELFF. CDR3 DNA sequence: TGTGCCAGCTCCGGGACAGCCGCGAACACCGGGGAGCTGTTTTTT.

Details on this clonotype: This beta chain appears as a stray read in a library generated for alpha chains; its size is not informative. This chain joins TRBV19 and TRBJ2-7; tentatively, D is TRBD2 (5 bases). Germline assignment: CDR1 LNHDA and CDR2 SQIVND (reference sequence). The CDR3 is 11 amino acids. V dropped 8 bases and J dropped 5 bases, with 10 bases sitting between them. As DNA, the CDR3 is TGTGCCAGTGCTTGGGGAGACGAGCAGTACTTC. This encodes CASAWGDEQYF.

Judged by abundance, this clonotype is large. A library made for alpha chains picked up this beta chain off target, so its size means little. V usage is TRBV7-2 and J usage is TRBJ2-3; TRBD1 matches at 7 bases. V lost 5 bases to trimming and J lost 2 bases; unmatched junction nucleotides: 7. CDR3 length: 15 residues. Germline V lookup: CDR1 SGHTA, CDR2 FQGNSA. CDR3 loop: CASSVGQIHTDTQYF. DNA of the CDR3: TGTGCCAGCAGCGTGGGACAGATCCACACAGATACGCAGTATTTT.

By share, this clonotype ranks as large. The library was built for alpha chains, so this beta chain is an off-target read and its size means little. The chain links TRBV7-2 to TRBJ2-1, with D tentatively TRBD2 (6 bases). Germline values: CDR1 SGHTA, CDR2 FQGNSA. The CDR3 has 15 amino acids. The V gene lost 1 base and the J gene lost 4 bases, with 11 bases spanning the gap. The CDR3: CASSLGLALYNEQFF. The CDR3 nucleotides read TGTGCCAGCAGCTTAGGGCTAGCGCTGTACAATGAGCAGTTCTTC.

This clonotype counts as medium-sized. This beta chain is an off-target read within a library intended for alpha chains, so its frequency means little. This rearrangement joins TRBV27 to TRBJ2-1, with D maybe TRBD2 (6 bases). CDR1 is MNHEY and CDR2 is SMNVEV in the germline V gene (reference sequence). V was pared by 6 bases and J by 5 bases, with 11 bases between. The CDR3 consists of 13 residues. The CDR3 here is CASRLTSNNEQFF. The CDR3, as DNA: TGTGCCAGCAGACTAACTAGCAACAATGAGCAGTTCTTC.

In its sample, this clonotype ranks as large (0.1 to 1%). The library was built for alpha chains, so this beta chain is an off-target read and its size means little. CDR3 sequence reads: CASSQRAGDTEAFF. The CDR3 DNA sequence: TGCGCCAGCAGCCAAAGAGCAGGAGACACTGAAGCTTTCTTT. The genes are TRBV4-3 and TRBJ1-1, with unresolved D. V was trimmed by 2 bases and J by 3 bases, leaving 10 bases between them. Germline V gene data show CDR1 as LGHNA and CDR2 as YSLEER. The CDR3 totals 14 residues.

This clonotype ranks as medium-sized (0.01 to 0.1%). This beta chain appears as a stray read in a library generated for alpha chains; its size is not informative. CDR3 residues: CAWSVPGQGVYGYTF. CDR3 bases: TGTGCCTGGAGTGTACCCGGCCAGGGGGTCTATGGCTACACCTTC. The chain carries TRBV30 and TRBJ1-2, with 7 bases that match TRBD1. Germline V gene sequence: CDR1 GTSNPN, CDR2 SVGIG (reference sequence). The CDR3 covers 15 residues. The J segment lost 4 bases and the V segment lost 0 bases, leaving 8 bases of the junction unmatched.

In its sample, this clonotype is large. Within a library made for alpha chains, this beta chain is off target, and its count is uninformative. The V gene is TRBV7-2, the J gene TRBJ1-1; 7 bases line up with TRBD1. Trimming took 5 bases from V and 3 from J; bases not matched to a gene: 21. The CDR3 is made up of 19 amino acids. Germline CDR1 is SGHTA and CDR2 is FQGNSA. The CDR3 nucleotides are TGTGCCAGCAGCGCCGTGGGGTCTGGGACAGTGAAGGGTGACACTGAAGCTTTCTTT. Its protein is CASSAVGSGTVKGDTEAFF. Supplemented by reference TRBV7-2 and TRBJ1-1, the full variable domain reads GAGVSQSPSNKVTEKGKDVELRCDPISGHTALYWYRQSLGQGLEFLIYFQGNSAPDKSGLPSDRFSAERTGGSVSTLTIQRTQQEDSAVYLCASSAVGSGTVKGDTEAFFGQGTRLTVV.